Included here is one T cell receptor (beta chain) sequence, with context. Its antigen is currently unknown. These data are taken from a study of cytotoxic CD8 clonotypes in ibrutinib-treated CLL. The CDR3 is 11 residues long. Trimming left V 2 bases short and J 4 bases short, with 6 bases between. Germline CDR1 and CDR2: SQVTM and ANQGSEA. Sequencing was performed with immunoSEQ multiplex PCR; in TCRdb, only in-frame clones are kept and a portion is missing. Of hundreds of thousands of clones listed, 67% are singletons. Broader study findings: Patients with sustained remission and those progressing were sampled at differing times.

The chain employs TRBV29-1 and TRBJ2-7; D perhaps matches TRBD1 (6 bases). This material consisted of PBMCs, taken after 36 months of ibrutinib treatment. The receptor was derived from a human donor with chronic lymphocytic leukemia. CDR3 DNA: TGCAGCGTTGAACAGGGGTACGAGCAGTACTTC. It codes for CSVEQGYEQYF.